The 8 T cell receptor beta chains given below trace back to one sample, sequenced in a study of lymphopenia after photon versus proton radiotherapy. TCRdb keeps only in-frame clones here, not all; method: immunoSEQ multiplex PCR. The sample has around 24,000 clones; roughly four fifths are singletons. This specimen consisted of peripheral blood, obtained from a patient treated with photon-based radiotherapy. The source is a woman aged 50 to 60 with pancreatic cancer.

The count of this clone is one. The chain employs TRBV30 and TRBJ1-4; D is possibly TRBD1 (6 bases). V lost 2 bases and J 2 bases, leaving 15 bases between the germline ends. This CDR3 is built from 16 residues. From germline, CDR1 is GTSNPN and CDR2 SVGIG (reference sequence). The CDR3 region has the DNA TGTGCCTGGAGTAGGCAGGGGCCAGGCACTAATGAAAAACTGTTTTTT. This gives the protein CAWSRQGPGTNEKLFF.

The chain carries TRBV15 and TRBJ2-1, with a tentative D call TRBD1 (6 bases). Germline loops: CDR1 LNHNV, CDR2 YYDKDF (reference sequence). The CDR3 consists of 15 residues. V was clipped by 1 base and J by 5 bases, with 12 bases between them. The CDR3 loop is CATSRGRQANNEQFF. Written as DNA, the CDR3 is TGTGCCACCAGCAGAGGAAGACAGGCAAACAATGAGCAGTTCTTC.

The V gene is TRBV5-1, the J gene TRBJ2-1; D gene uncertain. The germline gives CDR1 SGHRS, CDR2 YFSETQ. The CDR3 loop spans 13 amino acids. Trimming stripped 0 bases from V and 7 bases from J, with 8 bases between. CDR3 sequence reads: CASSLEDRNEQFF. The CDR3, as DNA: TGCGCCAGCAGCTTGGAAGATAGGAATGAGCAGTTCTTC.

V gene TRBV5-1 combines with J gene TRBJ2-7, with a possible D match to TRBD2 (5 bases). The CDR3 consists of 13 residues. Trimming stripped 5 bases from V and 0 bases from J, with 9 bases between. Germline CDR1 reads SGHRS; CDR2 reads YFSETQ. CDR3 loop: CASRKEDSYEQYF. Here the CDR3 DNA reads TGCGCCAGCAGGAAGGAGGACTCCTACGAGCAGTACTTC.

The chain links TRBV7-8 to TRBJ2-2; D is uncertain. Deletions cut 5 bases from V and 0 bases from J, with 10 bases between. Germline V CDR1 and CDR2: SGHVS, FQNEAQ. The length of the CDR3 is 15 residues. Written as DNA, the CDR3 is TGTGCCAGCAGCGTTCGGACGTCGAACACCGGGGAGCTGTTTTTT. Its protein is CASSVRTSNTGELFF.

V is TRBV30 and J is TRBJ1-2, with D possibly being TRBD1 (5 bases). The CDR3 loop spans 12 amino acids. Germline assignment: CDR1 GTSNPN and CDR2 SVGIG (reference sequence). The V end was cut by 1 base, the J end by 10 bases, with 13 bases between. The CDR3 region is CAWSEAGSAYTF. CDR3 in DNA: TGTGCCTGGAGTGAGGCAGGGTCGGCCTACACCTTC.

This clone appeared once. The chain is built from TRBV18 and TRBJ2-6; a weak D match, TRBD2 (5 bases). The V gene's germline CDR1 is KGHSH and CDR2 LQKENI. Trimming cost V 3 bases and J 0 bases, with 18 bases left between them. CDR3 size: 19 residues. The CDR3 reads CASSPLRFSAYSGANVLTF. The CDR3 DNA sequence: TGTGCCAGCTCACCTCTTCGCTTTAGCGCGTACTCTGGGGCCAACGTCCTGACTTTC.

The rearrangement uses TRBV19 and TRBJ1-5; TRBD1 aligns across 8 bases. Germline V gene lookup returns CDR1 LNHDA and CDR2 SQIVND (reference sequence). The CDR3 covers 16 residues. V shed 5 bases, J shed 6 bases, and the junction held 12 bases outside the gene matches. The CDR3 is CASSSSDRGAAQPQHF. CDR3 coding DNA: TGTGCCAGTAGTTCCTCAGACAGGGGCGCTGCTCAGCCCCAGCATTTT.